This T cell receptor (beta chain) derives from a study of cytomegalovirus exposure and HLA in healthy donors. Findings and caveats of the study: The authors confirmed in vitro that a few CMV-associated chains were specific for CMV antigens.

This CDR3 region has 15 residues. Germline V lookup: CDR1 MNHEY, CDR2 SMNVEV (reference sequence). V shed 7 bases, J shed 6 bases, and the junction held 15 bases outside the gene matches. A word on this clone: Its matching antigen is unknown. The same CDR3 arises from other DNA sequences in this sample as well.

The PCR contained 60 Vbeta and 13 Jbeta primers. The table came from immunoSEQ multiplex PCR; TCRdb's copy has only in-frame clones and leaves some out. Among around 150,000 clones, 68% were seen once, and the ten largest hold around 4.3%. The source of this sequence is a woman aged 18-29 years in good health and CMV-seropositive. V and J are TRBV27 and TRBJ2-7; 7 bases fit TRBD2. Input material: PBMCs. The CDR3 is CASTSSGAGVLEQYF. CDR3 nucleotides: TGTGCCAGCACCAGCTCAGGTGCGGGAGTCCTCGAGCAGTACTTC.